Each of the 6 T cell receptor beta chains below was sequenced from the same sample in a study of identical twins. TCRdb reprocessed the 5' RACE reads with MiXCR, giving one entry per CDR3 protein. The sample comprises some 190,000 distinct CDR3 sequences, 15% of which are singletons, and 35% to 50% rests with the top ten. These data were also filed under a second study, of T cells expressing NK-cell markers.

The source material was CD8+ T cells sorted from blood. Receptor source: a young woman in good health.

Ten or more counts support this clonotype. The chain uses TRBV12-3 or TRBV12-4 and TRBJ2-1; D ambiguous. V was cut by 3 bases and J by 1 base, with 1 base left in between. The CDR3 is made up of 12 amino acids. Here the CDR3 DNA reads TGTGCCAGCAGTTTGTCCTACAATGAGCAGTTCTTC. Translated: CASSLSYNEQFF.

This clonotype turned up a few times. The rearrangement links TRBV7-6 to TRBJ2-1; no definite D call. CDR1 is SGHVS, CDR2 FNYEAQ, per germline. This CDR3 comprises 13 residues. Trimming removed 0 bases at V and 6 bases at J, with 6 bases between. The CDR3 region is CASSLAPLNEQFF. The CDR3 coding sequence is TGTGCCAGCAGCTTAGCGCCTCTCAATGAGCAGTTCTTC.

The V and J genes are TRBV10-2 and TRBJ2-5; TRBD1 aligns across 9 bases. Germline loops: CDR1 WSHSY, CDR2 SAAADI. This CDR3 contains 16 residues. V gave up 5 bases and J gave up 3 bases; unmatched junction bases: 10. The CDR3 nucleotides read TGCGCCAGCAGTTTCGTCCCACAGGGGGCCGAAGAGACCCAGTACTTC. This gives the protein CASSFVPQGAEETQYF.

The chain carries TRBV12-5 and TRBJ1-4; D gene unclear. Per the germline V gene, CDR1 is LGHNT and CDR2 is FRNRAP. Deletions cut 0 bases from V and 8 bases from J, with 4 bases between. This CDR3 has 12 residues. For the CDR3, the DNA is TGTGCTAGTGGTTTGGTAACCGAAAAACTGTTTTTT. It encodes CASGLVTEKLFF. Together with reference TRBV12-5 and TRBJ1-4, the CDR3 gives the full variable domain: DARVTQTPRHKVTEMGQEVTMRCQPILGHNTVFWYRQTMMQGLELLAYFRNRAPLDDSGMPKDRFSAEMPDATLATLKIQPSEPRDSAVYFCASGLVTEKLFFGSGTQLSVL.

The table lists this clonotype with a few counts. The chain joins TRBV2 to TRBJ2-7; TRBD1 might be the D (6 bases). The germline V gene has CDR1 SNHLY and CDR2 FYNNEI. The CDR3 totals 11 residues. V lost 7 bases, J lost 5 bases, and 9 bases lay in between. CDR3 DNA sequence: TGTGCCAGCACCACAGGGAACGAGCAGTACTTC. Its translation: CASTTGNEQYF. Full variable domain (rest looked up from reference TRBV2 and TRBJ2-7): EPEVTQTPSHQVTQMGQEVILRCVPISNHLYFYWYRQILGQKVEFLVSFYNNEISEKSEIFDDQFSVERPDGSNFTLKIRSTKLEDSAMYFCASTTGNEQYFGPGTRLTVT.

This clonotype appeared a few times. The chain employs TRBV20-1 and TRBJ2-7; tentatively, D is TRBD2 (5 bases). The germline V and J ends were trimmed by 0 bases and 0 bases, with 12 bases remaining between them. CDR1 is DFQATT and CDR2 is SNEGSKA in the germline V gene (reference sequence). CDR3 length equals 15 residues. The CDR3, as DNA: TGCAGTGCTAGAGATAGGTTGGCGGGCTCCTACGAGCAGTACTTC. This encodes CSARDRLAGSYEQYF.